Listed below are T cell receptor beta chains from one sample, sequenced in a study of post-analysis software for immune sequencing data. MiXCR was run by TCRdb on the PCR reads, yielding one entry per CDR3 protein. Of about 460,000 distinct CDR3 sequences in the sample, over 35% are singletons; the top ten hold roughly an eighth. The sequencing sample was made of blood. The receptors here all came from a girl aged 5-17 years with multiple sclerosis. Each CDR3 is given without its conserved first and last residue. Only part of the rows carry a size: once, few, many, or a class if the clone is expanded.

>14|NA|TRBV7-3|TRBJ2-1
ASSLNSGSSSNEQF
>11|NA|TRBV7-3|TRBJ1-1
ASSSGQRTEAF
>10|NA|TRBV12-3/TRBV12-4|TRBJ1-5
ASSSGDQPQH
>13|NA|TRBV28|NA
ASSSAITGSGEQY
>13|NA|TRBV7-2|TRBJ1-2
ASRLDGQVDYGYT
>12|NA|TRBV18|TRBJ1-1
ASSPPHSNTEAF
>15|NA|TRBV5-1|TRBJ2-7
ASSVGQGTSLTYEQY
>12|NA|TRBV5-5|TRBJ1-5
ASSLILSNQPQH
>15|NA|TRBV29-1|TRBJ2-1
SVEDLTSGRGYNEQF
>13|NA|TRBV12-3/TRBV12-4|TRBJ2-6
ASSLYGAGANVLT
>13|few|TRBV20-1|TRBJ2-1
SAREAGARGGEQF
>13|few|TRBV4-1|TRBJ1-3
ASSQDPRSGNTIY
>11|few|TRBV6-1|TRBJ2-1
ATRTSGDNEQF
>16|NA|TRBV5-1|TRBJ2-1
ASSQGTSGRGWYNEQF
>16|NA|TRBV7-2|TRBJ2-7
ASSLALGLAGSSYEQY
>13|NA|TRBV20-1|TRBJ2-5
SARAGGPIQETQY
>12|once|TRBV29-1|TRBJ2-2
SVAGNSNTGELF
>13|NA|TRBV6-2/TRBV6-3|TRBJ1-5
ASSYLDSPAQPQH
>16|few|TRBV7-9|TRBJ2-7
ASSLVRGQLLRFYEQY
>13|NA|TRBV5-1|TRBJ1-4
ASSFVGRRNEKLF
>13|many|TRBV5-1|TRBJ2-5
ASSLSSRSEETQY
>12|NA|TRBV7-2|TRBJ2-7
ASRPPDSPYEQY
>11|NA|TRBV29-1|TRBJ2-5
SVRGREQETQY
>13|NA|TRBV27|TRBJ1-5
ASSLAQYSNQPQH
>13|few|TRBV28|TRBJ2-7
ASTSSGPGPYEQY
>13|NA|TRBV6-6|TRBJ2-1
ASSPWGAAGNEQF
>12|NA|TRBV20-1|TRBJ2-7
SARMPGQGPEQY
>12|few|TRBV6-2/TRBV6-3|TRBJ2-7
ASSGTGYPYEQY
>15|NA|TRBV9|TRBJ2-5
ASSGSGRLTRQETQY
>16|NA|TRBV11-2|TRBJ1-4
ASSSNRGLGGWAEKLF
>12|NA|TRBV4-1|TRBJ2-6
ASSPKTGANVLT
>12|NA|TRBV2|TRBJ1-2
ASSAGTGYYGYT
>12|few|TRBV10-2|TRBJ2-1
ASRDIAGVDEQF
>15|few|TRBV9|TRBJ2-5
ASSVATSGRFGETQY
>11|NA|TRBV6-6|TRBJ1-2
ASSVQGNYGYT
>13|few|TRBV6-5|TRBJ2-7
ASSYGGGRPYEQY
>11|few|TRBV2|NA
ASSGYSTYEQY
>13|NA|TRBV5-1|TRBJ1-2
ASSFRDSTNYGYT
>10|NA|TRBV10-3|TRBJ1-2
AISEGDYGYT
>12|NA|TRBV28|TRBJ2-2
ASRGDRGSGELF
>13|NA|TRBV12-3/TRBV12-4|TRBJ1-5
ASSLVDTLNQPQH
>9|NA|TRBV30|TRBJ2-3
AWSGVDTQY
>12|few|TRBV10-3|TRBJ2-1
AISPGQGLNEQF
>12|NA|TRBV27|TRBJ1-1
ASSVQGWGTEAF
>12|NA|TRBV20-1|TRBJ2-7
SSSSGMVTYGQY
>17|NA|TRBV21-1|TRBJ2-5
ASSKPPGLAGRGSETQY
>13|NA|TRBV25-1|TRBJ2-3
ASSEGLSSTDTQY
>11|many|TRBV20-1|TRBJ2-3
SARDSSTDTQY
>12|NA|TRBV12-3/TRBV12-4|TRBJ1-5
ASRGQAINQPQH
>13|NA|TRBV5-1|TRBJ2-1
ASSLGVAAYNEQF
>12|once|TRBV28|NA
ASTTGTGVYEQY
>11|NA|TRBV7-3|TRBJ2-5
ASSFRGMETQY
>12|few|TRBV20-1|TRBJ1-5
SASWLGGDQPQH
>13|NA|TRBV6-1|TRBJ2-7
ASSRGGGGSYEQY